These 10 T cell receptor beta chains came from one sample sequenced in a study of cytomegalovirus exposure and HLA in healthy donors. Repertoires were generated with immunoSEQ multiplex PCR, while TCRdb's copy carries only in-frame clones and drops some. The table includes 150,000 to 200,000 clones, approximately 90% detected once. Material for sequencing was PBMCs. These TCRs come from a man between 18 and 35 years old in good health and CMV-seronegative.

This clone was counted only a few times. J is TRBJ2-5 and V is TRBV19; the match to TRBD2 covers 8 bases. From germline, CDR1 is LNHDA and CDR2 SQIVND (reference sequence). The CDR3 has 15 residues. V lost 1 base to trimming and J lost 4 bases; unmatched junction nucleotides: 5. The CDR3 loop reads CASSIAGLGTETQYF. Written as DNA, the CDR3 is TGTGCCAGTAGTATAGCGGGACTAGGAACAGAGACCCAGTACTTC. The whole variable domain, filled in from reference TRBV19 and TRBJ2-5, reads DGGITQSPKYLFRKEGQNVTLSCEQNLNHDAMYWYRQDPGQGLRLIYYSQIVNDFQKGDIAEGYSVSREKKESFPLTVTSAQKNPTAFYLCASSIAGLGTETQYFGPGTRLLVL.

The chain is built from TRBV5-6 and TRBJ1-5; no clear D gene. Germline V gene data show CDR1 as SGHDT and CDR2 as YYEEEE. CDR3 length equals 15 residues. Trimming removed 2 bases from V and 0 bases from J, with 9 bases in between. The CDR3 reads CASSFWHDSNQPQHF. For the CDR3, the DNA is TGTGCCAGCAGCTTCTGGCATGATAGCAATCAGCCCCAGCATTTT.

The chain joins TRBV7-2 to TRBJ2-7, with unresolved D. Germline values: CDR1 SGHTA, CDR2 FQGNSA. The V gene lost 2 bases and the J gene lost 5 bases, with 13 bases spanning the gap. CDR3 length equals 14 residues. The CDR3: CASSLNPGRNEQYF. The DNA of the CDR3 is TGTGCCAGCAGCTTAAACCCAGGAAGAAACGAGCAGTACTTC.

V gene TRBV7-8 combines with J gene TRBJ2-5; 9 bases align to TRBD1. V gave up 5 bases and J gave up 4 bases; unmatched junction bases: 8. CDR1 is SGHVS, CDR2 FQNEAQ, per germline. The length of the CDR3 is 15 residues. For the CDR3, the DNA is TGTGCCAGCAGCAGACAGGGACAGGGAGGAGAGACCCAGTACTTC. Residues: CASSRQGQGGETQYF. The full variable domain, completed using reference TRBV7-8 and TRBJ2-5, is GAGVSQSPRYKVAKRGQDVALRCDPISGHVSLFWYQQALGQGPEFLTYFQNEAQLDKSGLPSDRFFAERPEGSVSTLKIQRTQQEDSAVYLCASSRQGQGGETQYFGPGTRLLVL.

DNA for the CDR3: TGCGCCAGCAGCTTGGGGTCAGGGTTCGGCGAGACCCAGTACTTC. This encodes CASSLGSGFGETQYF. V gene TRBV5-1 combines with J gene TRBJ2-5; weak D call: TRBD1 (5 bases). Per the germline V gene, CDR1 is SGHRS and CDR2 is YFSETQ. This CDR3 is 15 amino acids long. Deletions cut 0 bases from V and 5 bases from J, with 14 bases between.

V usage is TRBV6-5 and J usage is TRBJ1-2; 7 bases are a match to TRBD1. CDR1 is MNHEY and CDR2 is SVGAGI in the germline V gene. This CDR3 spans 14 amino acids. The ends lost 6 bases at V and 5 bases at J; junction bases unmatched: 9. CDR3 nucleotide sequence: TGTGCCAGCAGCGGGGACGGACAGGTTTATGGCTACACCTTC. It translates to CASSGDGQVYGYTF.

The rearrangement uses TRBV11-2 and TRBJ2-7, with 7 bases aligning to TRBD1. The V segment lost 2 bases and the J segment 0 bases; nucleotides outside the gene matches: 4. This CDR3 spans 15 amino acids. Germline V gene data show CDR1 as SGHAT and CDR2 as FQNNGV. The CDR3 nucleotides read TGTGCCAGCAGCTTAACGGGACAGAGCTCCTACGAGCAGTACGTC. Its protein is CASSLTGQSSYEQYV.

Remarks on this clone: Other DNA sequences in the sample encode the same CDR3. V usage is TRBV5-1 and J usage is TRBJ1-4, with TRBD1 matching 8 bases. Per the germline V gene, CDR1 is SGHRS and CDR2 is YFSETQ. There are 14 residues in the CDR3. J was trimmed by 8 bases and V by 0 bases; bases with no gene match: 3. The CDR3 sequence: CASSLGQGNEKLFF. CDR3 nucleotide sequence: TGCGCCAGCAGCTTGGGACAGGGGAACGAAAAACTGTTTTTT.

The chain carries TRBV2 and TRBJ2-2; D might be TRBD1 (7 bases). CDR3 length: 17 amino acids. The ends were cut back, 5 bases at V and 3 bases at J, with 19 bases in the middle. The germline gives CDR1 SNHLY, CDR2 FYNNEI. As DNA, the CDR3 is TGTGCCAGCAGTAAAAACCCCGCCAGGGGGGACACCGGGGAGCTGTTTTTT. It encodes CASSKNPARGDTGELFF.

This clone was found once. The rearrangement joins TRBV5-6 to TRBJ1-1, with D maybe TRBD1 (5 bases). Germline loops: CDR1 SGHDT, CDR2 YYEEEE. Deletions cut 3 bases from V and 7 bases from J, with 10 bases between. The CDR3 covers 12 residues. The CDR3 protein is CASSSGGVEAFF. In nucleotides, the CDR3 is TGTGCCAGCAGCTCGGGGGGAGTTGAAGCTTTCTTT.